These 9 T cell receptor beta chains originate from one sample sequenced in a study of quantifying T cell responses using KT2 cells (dated by TCRdb to the late 2010s). As for the study more broadly: RNA was DNase-treated and reverse transcribed with TCR alpha and beta constant-region primers, mostly using SuperScript III.

The library was built by means of UMI-ligation and nested PCR. The reads were generated on an Illumina MiSeq. A single-stranded oligonucleotide carrying the Illumina SP2 sequence and a UMI was ligated to the cDNA 3' end using T4 RNA ligase 1. PCR1 was run for 4 to 5 cycles (98 degrees C for 15 s, 69 degrees C for 30 s, 72 degrees C for 40 s), and an equimolar mix of RC1.1 and RC1.2, covering TRBC1 and TRBC2, was used as the beta primer. Using fastp trimming at Q25 and MiXCR clonotype assembly, TCRdb reanalyzed the public sequencing data and kept in-frame beta chains. A single entry per CDR3 protein holds the most common genes and DNA from its merged rows. For this sample the table gives roughly 50,000 distinct CDR3 sequences, of which roughly an eighth were detected only once. Of the sample, roughly 10% is held by the ten largest clones. The specimen was PBMCs spiked with cells of the T cell clone KT2. These receptors came from a human donor.

Points on this clonotype: The junction departs from the called germline gene at one end, perhaps through a read error. This rearrangement joins TRBV5-1 to TRBJ2-3; 7 bases fit TRBD1. Germline CDR1 is SGHRS and CDR2 is YFSETQ. The CDR3 sequence is 14 residues long. In DNA, the CDR3 is TGCGCCAGCAGCTTGGATCCGGGGACAGATATGCAGTATTTT. It yields the protein CASSLDPGTDMQYF.

The chain joins TRBV9 to TRBJ2-1; D ambiguous. V gave up 3 bases and J gave up 0 bases, with 13 bases separating them. Germline V gene lookup returns CDR1 SGDLS and CDR2 YYNGEE. The CDR3 totals 16 residues. Here the CDR3 DNA reads TGTGCCAGCAGCGCCGCTGGGTACCGCTCCTACAATGAGCAGTTCTTC. As protein: CASSAAGYRSYNEQFF.

This clonotype was counted between two and nine times. The chain links TRBV6-6 to TRBJ1-2, with 8 bases matching TRBD1. The CDR3 sequence is 17 residues long. Germline values: CDR1 MNHNY, CDR2 SVGAGI (reference sequence). V lost 2 bases, J lost 4 bases, and 12 bases stayed unmatched. The CDR3 DNA is TGTGCCAGCAGTTACCGACAGGGGCGGGGGCTAGGCTATGGCTACACCTTC. Its protein product is CASSYRQGRGLGYGYTF.

This clonotype was observed many times. The chain couples TRBV12-3 or TRBV12-4 to TRBJ1-1; D not certain. The V end was cut by 3 bases, the J end by 3 bases, with 8 bases between. The CDR3 is 13 residues long. This chain's CDR3 is CASSFRRDTEAFF. The CDR3 DNA is TGTGCCAGCAGTTTTCGGAGGGACACTGAAGCTTTCTTT.

The chain has TRBV7-2 and TRBJ1-5; 8 nucleotides match TRBD1. Germline V gives CDR1 SGHTA, CDR2 FQGNSA. Trimming cost V 4 bases and J 1 base; bases outside gene matches: 9. The CDR3 is made up of 17 amino acids. The CDR3 sequence is CASSSTRTGGSNQPQHF. CDR3 in DNA: TGTGCCAGCAGCTCAACTCGCACAGGGGGGAGCAATCAGCCCCAGCATTTT.

This clonotype was seen a handful of times. The chain recombines TRBV20-1 with TRBJ2-4; 16 bases are a match to TRBD2. The germline V gene encodes CDR1 DFQATT and CDR2 SNEGSKA (reference sequence). The CDR3 is 18 amino acids. The trim removed 6 bases at V and 1 base at J, leaving 9 bases unmatched. The chain's CDR3 is CSAPGTSGRAWAKNIQYF. The CDR3 DNA reads TGCAGTGCCCCCGGGACTAGCGGGAGGGCCTGGGCCAAAAACATTCAGTACTTC.

This clonotype showed up just a few times. The V and J genes are TRBV20-1 and TRBJ2-7, with a tentative D call TRBD1 (5 bases). This CDR3 is built from 15 residues. Between the trimmed V and J ends, which lost 1 base and 3 bases, there was a span of 16 bases. Germline V CDR1 and CDR2: DFQATT, SNEGSKA (reference sequence). CDR3 in DNA: TGCAGTGCTAGAGGGGGCACTATCCCCTACTACGAGCAGTACTTC. Its protein product is CSARGGTIPYYEQYF.

The chain uses TRBV21-1 and TRBJ2-7; the listed D gene, TRBD1, was not tested against the DNA. TRBV21-1 is an annotated pseudogene. The CDR3 is made up of 14 amino acids. The CDR3 spells CASRGIPWAYEQYF. Here the CDR3 DNA reads TGTGCCAGCAGGGGGATCCCCTGGGCCTACGAGCAGTACTTC.

This clonotype was found many times. The chain couples TRBV2 to TRBJ2-3, with TRBD2 matching 7 bases. Germline trimming cut 7 bases from V and 2 bases from J; bases unmatched to any gene: 6. This CDR3 has 14 amino acids. CDR1 and CDR2 from the germline V gene are SNHLY and FYNNEI. The CDR3 sequence is CASKPGLNTDTQYF. In nucleotides, the CDR3 is TGTGCCAGCAAGCCGGGACTAAACACAGATACGCAGTATTTT.